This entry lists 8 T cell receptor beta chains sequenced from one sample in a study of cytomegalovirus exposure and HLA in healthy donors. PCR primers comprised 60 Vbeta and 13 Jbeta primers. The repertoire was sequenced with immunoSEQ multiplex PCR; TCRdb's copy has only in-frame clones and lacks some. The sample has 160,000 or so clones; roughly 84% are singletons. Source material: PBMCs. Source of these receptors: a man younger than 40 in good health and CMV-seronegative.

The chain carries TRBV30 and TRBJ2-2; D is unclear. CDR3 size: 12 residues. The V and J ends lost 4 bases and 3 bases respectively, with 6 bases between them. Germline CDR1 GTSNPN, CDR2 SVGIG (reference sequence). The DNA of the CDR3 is TGTGCCTGGAACTATTACACCGGGGAGCTGTTTTTT. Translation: CAWNYYTGELFF. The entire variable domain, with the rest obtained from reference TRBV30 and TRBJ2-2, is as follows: SQTIHQWPATLVQPVGSPLSLECTVEGTSNPNLYWYRQAAGRGLQLLFYSVGIGQISSEVPQNLSASRPQDRQFILSSKKLLLSDSGFYLCAWNYYTGELFFGEGSRLTVL.

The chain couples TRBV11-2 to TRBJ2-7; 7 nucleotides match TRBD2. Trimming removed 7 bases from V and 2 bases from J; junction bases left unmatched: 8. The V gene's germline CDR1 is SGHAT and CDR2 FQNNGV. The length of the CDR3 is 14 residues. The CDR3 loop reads CASNLVGGPYEQYF. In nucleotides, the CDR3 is TGTGCCAGCAACTTGGTGGGAGGGCCCTACGAGCAGTACTTC.

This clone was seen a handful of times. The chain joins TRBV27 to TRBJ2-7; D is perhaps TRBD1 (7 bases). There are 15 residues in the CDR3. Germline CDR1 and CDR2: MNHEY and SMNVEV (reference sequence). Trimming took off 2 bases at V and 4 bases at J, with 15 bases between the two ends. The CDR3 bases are TGTGCCAGCAGTTTAGCGGGGACAGTGGGGTACGAGCAGTACTTC. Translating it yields CASSLAGTVGYEQYF.

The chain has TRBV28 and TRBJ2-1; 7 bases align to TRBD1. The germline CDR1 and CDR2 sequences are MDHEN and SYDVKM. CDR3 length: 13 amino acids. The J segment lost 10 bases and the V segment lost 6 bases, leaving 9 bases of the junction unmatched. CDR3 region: CASSHRGRREQFF. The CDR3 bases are TGTGCCAGCAGCCATAGGGGGCGCCGGGAGCAGTTCTTC.

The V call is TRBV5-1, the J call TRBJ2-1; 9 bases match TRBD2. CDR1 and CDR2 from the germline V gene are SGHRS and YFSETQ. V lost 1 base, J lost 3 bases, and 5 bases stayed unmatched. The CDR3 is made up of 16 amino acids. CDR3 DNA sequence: TGCGCCAGCAGCTTGAGGGCTAGCGGGGACTACAATGAGCAGTTCTTC. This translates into CASSLRASGDYNEQFF.

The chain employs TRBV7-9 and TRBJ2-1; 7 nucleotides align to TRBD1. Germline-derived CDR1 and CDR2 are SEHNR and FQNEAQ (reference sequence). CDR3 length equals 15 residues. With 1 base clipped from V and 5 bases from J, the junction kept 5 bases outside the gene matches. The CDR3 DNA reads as TGTGCCAGCAGCTTAGGACAGGGTGGGAACAATGAGCAGTTCTTC. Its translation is CASSLGQGGNNEQFF.

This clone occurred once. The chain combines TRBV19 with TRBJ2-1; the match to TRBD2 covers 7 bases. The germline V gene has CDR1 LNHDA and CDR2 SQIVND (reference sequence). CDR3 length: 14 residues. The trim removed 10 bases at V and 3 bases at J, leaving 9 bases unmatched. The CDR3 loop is CATQLASRYNEQFF. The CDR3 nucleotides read TGTGCCACCCAACTAGCGTCACGCTACAATGAGCAGTTCTTC. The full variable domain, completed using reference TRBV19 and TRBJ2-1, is DGGITQSPKYLFRKEGQNVTLSCEQNLNHDAMYWYRQDPGQGLRLIYYSQIVNDFQKGDIAEGYSVSREKKESFPLTVTSAQKNPTAFYLCATQLASRYNEQFFGPGTRLTVL.

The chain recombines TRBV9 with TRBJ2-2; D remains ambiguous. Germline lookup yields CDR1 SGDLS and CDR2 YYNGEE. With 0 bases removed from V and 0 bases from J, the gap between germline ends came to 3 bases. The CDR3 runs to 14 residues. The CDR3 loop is CASSVASNTGELFF. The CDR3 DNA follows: TGTGCCAGCAGCGTAGCGTCGAACACCGGGGAGCTGTTTTTT.